A single sample is the source of the 25 T cell receptor beta chains below, sequenced in a study of prognosis after radiotherapy for stage I lung cancer. Genomic DNA yielded TCR beta CDR3, amplified by two-round multiplex PCR. Round-one PCR had primers specific to each TRBV and TRBJ gene. Each CDR3 protein gets one entry after TCRdb re-called the multiplex PCR reads with MiXCR. This repertoire shows more than 15,000 distinct CDR3 sequences, about 44% found once; its top ten account for approximately 44%. The source material was PBMCs, sampled before or after stereotactic body radiation therapy (not recorded which). The receptors shown here come from a donor aged 50 or older with non-small cell lung cancer.

This clonotype was detected ten times or more. V gene TRBV5-1 combines with J gene TRBJ1-4; D might be TRBD1 (6 bases). The CDR3 extends over 15 amino acids. Germline V lookup: CDR1 SGHRS, CDR2 YFSETQ. V was trimmed by 2 bases and J by 5 bases, leaving 13 bases between them. CDR3 DNA sequence: TGCGCCAGCAGCTTCTCAACAGGGACCAATGAAAAACTGTTTTTT. Protein: CASSFSTGTNEKLFF.

Ten or more counts support this clonotype. V and J are TRBV3-1 and TRBJ1-6, with D tentatively TRBD1 (6 bases). CDR3 length equals 16 residues. V lost 1 base and J 6 bases, leaving 13 bases between the germline ends. The germline CDR1 and CDR2 sequences are LGHDT and YNNKEL (reference sequence). The CDR3, as DNA: TGTGCCAGCAGCCAAGTCGGGGGGGCTCCTAATTCACCCCTCCACTTT. Protein sequence: CASSQVGGAPNSPLHF. The whole variable domain, remainder taken from reference TRBV3-1 and TRBJ1-6, is DTAVSQTPKYLVTQMGNDKSIKCEQNLGHDTMYWYKQDSKKFLKIMFSYNNKELIINETVPNRFSPKSPDKAHLNLHINSLELGDSAVYFCASSQVGGAPNSPLHFGNGTRLTVT.

J is TRBJ2-1 and V is TRBV20-1, with 11 bases matching TRBD1. The CDR3 sequence is 13 residues long. Germline V gene lookup returns CDR1 DFQATT and CDR2 SNEGSKA (reference sequence). The J segment lost 9 bases and the V segment lost 3 bases, leaving 4 bases of the junction unmatched. CDR3 protein: CSASGQGAGEQFF. CDR3 sequence (DNA): TGCAGTGCTAGTGGACAGGGGGCCGGTGAGCAGTTCTTC.

The chain has TRBV28 and TRBJ2-3; D ambiguous. CDR3 size: 11 residues. In germline, CDR1 is MDHEN, CDR2 SYDVKM. V dropped 8 bases and J dropped 0 bases, with 3 bases sitting between them. As DNA, the CDR3 is TGTGCCAGCGGGAGCACAGATACGCAGTATTTT. As protein: CASGSTDTQYF.

The chain links TRBV30 to TRBJ1-1, with 9 bases fitting TRBD1. V shed 1 base, J shed 1 base, and the junction held 4 bases outside the gene matches. From germline, CDR1 is GTSNPN and CDR2 SVGIG (reference sequence). The CDR3 extends over 15 amino acids. The CDR3 coding sequence is TGTGCCTGGAGTGGAAAGGACAGGGGGAACACTGAAGCTTTCTTT. Translated: CAWSGKDRGNTEAFF. Based on the CDR3 plus reference TRBV30 and TRBJ1-1, the full variable domain is SQTIHQWPATLVQPVGSPLSLECTVEGTSNPNLYWYRQAAGRGLQLLFYSVGIGQISSEVPQNLSASRPQDRQFILSSKKLLLSDSGFYLCAWSGKDRGNTEAFFGQGTRLTVV.

The chain is built from TRBV5-1 and TRBJ2-7; D gene uncertain. V was cut by 4 bases and J by 6 bases, with 20 bases left in between. CDR3 length equals 15 residues. Germline CDR1 reads SGHRS; CDR2 reads YFSETQ. DNA of the CDR3: TGCGCCAGCAGCCTGTCAACTGTATCCGCTGCCGAGCAGTACTTC. It translates to CASSLSTVSAAEQYF. The full variable domain, completed using reference TRBV5-1 and TRBJ2-7, is KAGVTQTPRYLIKTRGQQVTLSCSPISGHRSVSWYQQTPGQGLQFLFEYFSETQRNKGNFPGRFSGRQFSNSRSEMNVSTLELGDSALYLCASSLSTVSAAEQYFGPGTRLTVT.

This clonotype was found many times. The chain's CDR3 is CASSVILGQGNTFF. Here the CDR3 DNA reads TGTGCCAGCAGTGTGATATTAGGACAGGGTAATACCTTCTTT. The chain has TRBV6-1 and TRBJ1-1; 8 nucleotides line up with TRBD1. This CDR3 spans 14 amino acids. Per the germline V gene, CDR1 is MNHNS and CDR2 is SASEGT. Trimming removed 4 bases from V and 14 bases from J; junction bases left unmatched: 15.

This clonotype was observed a handful of times. The chain joins TRBV20-1 to TRBJ2-1; 13 nucleotides align to TRBD2. With V trimmed by 6 bases and J by 6 bases, 8 bases remained unmatched. The CDR3 covers 15 residues. Per the germline V gene, CDR1 is DFQATT and CDR2 is SNEGSKA (reference sequence). The CDR3: CSARTGLAGVNEQFF. CDR3 nucleotide sequence: TGCAGTGCCCGCACCGGACTAGCGGGAGTCAATGAGCAGTTCTTC.

A remark on this clonotype: Since a much larger clone is just one base distant, this may be a read error. The V gene is TRBV6-2 or TRBV6-3, the J gene TRBJ2-5; tentative D call: TRBD1 (5 bases). Germline values: CDR1 MNHEY, CDR2 SVGEGT. V was pared by 8 bases and J by 1 base, with 20 bases between. This CDR3 has 16 amino acids. In nucleotides, the CDR3 is TGTGCCAGCCCCTCTAGGCCAGGGTCTTTCCAAGAGACCCAGTACTTC. Protein product: CASPSRPGSFQETQYF.

This clonotype ranks as large. The chain couples TRBV5-1 to TRBJ1-2; 8 bases match TRBD1. Trimming cost V 0 bases and J 7 bases; bases outside gene matches: 8. Germline loops: CDR1 SGHRS, CDR2 YFSETQ. CDR3 length: 15 amino acids. The CDR3: CASSLAQGARSGYTF. The CDR3 region has the DNA TGCGCCAGCAGCTTGGCCCAGGGGGCAAGGAGTGGCTACACCTTC.

About this clonotype itself: The CDR3 ends on some other residue instead of the conserved phenylalanine or tryptophan, so this is likely a read error. In DNA form, the CDR3 reads TGCGCCAGCAGCCCCGAGTACACAGATACGCAGTATTCT. Its translation is CASSPEYTDTQYS. The gene calls are TRBV4-1 and TRBJ2-3; no clear D. The V end was cut by 4 bases, the J end by 2 bases, with 7 bases between. Germline loops: CDR1 MGHRA, CDR2 YSYEKL. The CDR3 loop spans 13 amino acids.

The chain joins TRBV29-1 to TRBJ2-7; 10 bases line up with TRBD1. The V and J ends lost 5 bases and 2 bases, in that order; junction bases with no gene match: 6. The CDR3 has 14 residues. Germline V CDR1 and CDR2: SQVTM, ANQGSEA. This chain's CDR3 is CSVRWGQGTYEQYF. The CDR3, as DNA: TGCAGCGTTCGCTGGGGACAGGGGACCTACGAGCAGTACTTC.

In the case of this clonotype: This sequence is one base from a far larger clone and is likely a read error. The chain is built from TRBV6-4 and TRBJ1-2; TRBD1 matches at 8 bases. Germline V gene sequence: CDR1 MRHNA, CDR2 SNTAGT. The CDR3 loop spans 15 amino acids. Trimming removed 5 bases from V and 5 bases from J; junction bases left unmatched: 10. Written as DNA, the CDR3 is TGTGCCAGCAGTATAACCGGGACAGGCGTATATGGCTACACCTTC. This translates into CASSITGTGVYGYTF.

The rearrangement uses TRBV6-5 and TRBJ1-5, with TRBD1 identical over 7 bases. V shed 1 base, J shed 3 bases, and the junction held 3 bases outside the gene matches. CDR3 length: 15 residues. CDR1 is MNHEY, CDR2 SVGAGI, per germline. The CDR3: CASSYWDRLNQPQHF. The CDR3 DNA reads TGTGCCAGCAGTTACTGGGACAGACTCAATCAGCCCCAGCATTTT.

To note about this clonotype: This likely came from a read error, as a far larger clone is one base away. This sequence joins TRBV6-8 and TRBJ1-2, with D hard to call. The CDR3 covers 13 residues. V lost 10 bases and J 7 bases, leaving 19 bases between the germline ends. Looked up from germline, CDR1 is MNHGY and CDR2 is SAAAGT. CDR3: CATNTPGERGYTF. In nucleotides, the CDR3 is TGTGCCACCAATACCCCCGGGGAGCGTGGCTACACCTTC.

In its sample, this clonotype is large (0.1 to 1%). The rearrangement links TRBV6-1 to TRBJ1-3; 7 bases map to TRBD1. V dropped 7 bases and J dropped 0; count of bases not matched to a gene: 6. The length of the CDR3 is 15 residues. In germline, CDR1 is MNHNS, CDR2 SASEGT. The CDR3 spells CASKTGQSSGNTIYF. The CDR3 DNA sequence: TGTGCCAGCAAGACGGGACAGAGCTCTGGAAACACCATATATTTT.

This clonotype was counted many times. The chain recombines TRBV28 with TRBJ2-7; D not resolved. Germline CDR1 is MDHEN and CDR2 is SYDVKM. The CDR3 loop spans 11 amino acids. The V and J ends lost 5 bases and 3 bases respectively, with 5 bases between them. CDR3: CASSPGYEQYF. DNA for the CDR3: TGTGCCAGCAGTCCAGGCTACGAGCAGTACTTC.

The sample holds many counts of this clonotype. The chain combines TRBV3-1 with TRBJ1-1; D is perhaps TRBD1 (5 bases). Trimming removed 7 bases at V and 4 bases at J, with 16 bases between. Per germline, CDR1 LGHDT and CDR2 YNNKEL (reference sequence). The CDR3 is made up of 14 amino acids. Written as DNA, the CDR3 is TGTGCCAGCACCCTACGCGGGGACGGCACTGAAGCTTTCTTT. Amino acid sequence: CASTLRGDGTEAFF.

V and J are TRBV19 and TRBJ2-1; 9 nucleotides align to TRBD2. Germline CDR1 and CDR2: LNHDA and SQIVND (reference sequence). The CDR3 runs to 15 residues. V was clipped by 1 base and J by 3 bases; unmatched bases: 1. CDR3 sequence (DNA): TGTGCCAGTAGTATAGCTAGCGGGAACTACAATGAGCAGTTCTTC. It is translated as CASSIASGNYNEQFF.

V gene TRBV7-2 combines with J gene TRBJ2-7; D gene unclear. Germline V CDR1 and CDR2: SGHTA, FQGNSA. The CDR3 extends over 13 amino acids. With 0 bases removed from V and 7 bases from J, the gap between germline ends came to 10 bases. As DNA, the CDR3 is TGTGCCAGCAGCTTAGCGTACGGATATGAGCAGTACTTC. As protein: CASSLAYGYEQYF.

This clonotype was seen many times. The V gene is TRBV7-2, the J gene TRBJ2-3; D uncertain. Germline-derived CDR1 and CDR2 are SGHTA and FQGNSA. CDR3 length equals 14 residues. With 2 bases removed from V and 5 bases from J, the gap between germline ends came to 11 bases. The CDR3 nucleotides are TGTGCCAGCAGCTTAATGGCCCTTAGAGATACGCAGTATTTT. This sequence encodes CASSLMALRDTQYF.

This clonotype was seen ten or more times. The genes are TRBV5-1 and TRBJ2-3; possible D gene TRBD1, 6 bases. Trimming took 4 bases from V and 4 from J, leaving 16 bases between them. Germline CDR1 reads SGHRS; CDR2 reads YFSETQ. The CDR3 runs 15 residues. The chain's CDR3 is CASSTTGSLPDTQYF. DNA of the CDR3: TGCGCCAGCAGCACTACAGGGTCTCTCCCAGATACGCAGTATTTT.

With regard to this clonotype: Given a far larger clone just one base away, this is likely a sequencing read error. Without the conserved terminal phenylalanine or tryptophan, this CDR3 likely stems from a read error. V and J are TRBV7-9 and TRBJ2-3; D may be TRBD2 (6 bases). The CDR3 sequence is 13 residues long. Between the trimmed V and J ends, which lost 1 base and 4 bases, there was a span of 6 bases. CDR1 SEHNR and CDR2 FQNEAQ come from the germline V gene (reference sequence). DNA of the CDR3: TGTGCCAGCAGCTTAGAGCGGGCAGATACGCAGTATCTT. This gives the protein CASSLERADTQYL.

This chain uses TRBV5-1 with TRBJ2-1, with unresolved D. V was clipped by 0 bases and J by 1 base, with 5 bases between them. CDR3 length: 14 amino acids. Germline V CDR1 and CDR2: SGHRS, YFSETQ. CDR3 DNA: TGCGCCAGCAGCTTGGAGGGATCCTACAATGAGCAGTTCTTC. Encoded protein: CASSLEGSYNEQFF.

This clonotype was recorded once. V gene TRBV6-2 or TRBV6-3 combines with J gene TRBJ2-2; 8 bases fit TRBD1. CDR3 length: 16 residues. V trimming: 10 bases; J trimming: 2 bases; junction bases outside the gene matches: 12. CDR1 and CDR2 from the germline V gene are MNHEY and SVGEGT. CDR3 sequence (DNA): TGTGCCAACAGGGGGGTGAGGGGTGATAACACCGGGGAGCTGTTTTTT. This sequence encodes CANRGVRGDNTGELFF.